This entry features one T cell receptor beta chain sequence. Measured with immunoSEQ multiplex PCR; TCRdb has only the in-frame clones, and not every one. The data hold 88,000 or so clones, with about 92% observed a single time. This specimen comes from a study of T cell changes during pregnancy in multiple sclerosis. The germline CDR1 and CDR2 sequences are MNHEY and SMNVEV (reference sequence). The CDR3 contains 14 residues. Trimming removed 4 bases at V and 5 bases at J, with 15 bases between. The gene calls are TRBV27 and TRBJ2-7; D may be TRBD2 (5 bases). The specimen was peripheral blood, collected before pregnancy. This receptor was obtained from a female donor with multiple sclerosis, enrolled in a pregnancy study. Written as DNA, the CDR3 is TGTGCCAGCAGTTATTCGGGGAATTGGGACGAGCAGTACTTC. It specifies CASSYSGNWDEQYF.